Below are 21 T cell receptor beta chains sequenced from a single sample in a study of human thymus T cells. Data came from immunoSEQ multiplex PCR; TCRdb stores just in-frame clones and leaves some out. Here the sample spans fewer than 90,000 clones, 90% to 98% being singletons. Resections from corrective heart surgery provided thymus tissue. Material for sequencing was thymus tissue. All receptors come from a boy younger than two with a congenital heart defect but otherwise immunologically healthy.

This chain connects TRBV5-8 to TRBJ1-6, with TRBD1 matching over 9 bases. Unmatched junction bases numbered 12, after V lost 1 base and J lost 7 bases. This CDR3 contains 18 residues. CDR1 and CDR2 from the germline V gene are SGHTS and YDEGEE. The CDR3 protein is CASSLFRDRADWNSPLHF. CDR3 nucleotide sequence: TGTGCCAGCAGCTTGTTCCGGGACAGGGCCGATTGGAATTCACCCCTCCACTTT.

The J gene is TRBJ2-7, the V gene TRBV7-2, with 10 bases matching TRBD2. Germline CDR1 reads SGHTA; CDR2 reads FQGNSA. V dropped 5 bases and J dropped 6; count of bases not matched to a gene: 13. CDR3 size: 16 residues. The DNA for the CDR3 is TGTGCCAGCAGCACCAAAGCGGGGGGGCCGGTCGCCGAGCAGTACTTC. This codes for CASSTKAGGPVAEQYF.

V is TRBV4-3 and J is TRBJ2-5; D may be TRBD1 (5 bases). CDR1 is LGHNA and CDR2 is YSLEER in the germline V gene. This CDR3 spans 17 amino acids. The V gene lost 0 bases and the J gene lost 5 bases, with 19 bases spanning the gap. Written as DNA, the CDR3 is TGCGCCAGCAGCCAAGACAGAGGCAGGGTGACAAAGGAGACCCAGTACTTC. Protein: CASSQDRGRVTKETQYF.

The rearrangement joins TRBV6-1 to TRBJ1-2, with D uncertain. CDR1 MNHNS and CDR2 SASEGT come from the germline V gene. The CDR3 has 13 residues. V gave up 2 bases and J gave up 5 bases, with 9 bases separating them. In nucleotides, the CDR3 is TGTGCCAGCAGTGAAAGCGTCCAGTATGGCTACACCTTC. It is translated as CASSESVQYGYTF.

In its sample, this clone was seen once. The CDR3 is CASSLEGDREEANEQFF. The DNA of the CDR3 is TGCGCCAGCAGCTTGGAGGGGGACAGGGAAGAAGCCAATGAGCAGTTCTTC. The chain uses TRBV5-1 and TRBJ2-1; 9 nucleotides agree with TRBD1. Germline CDR1 SGHRS, CDR2 YFSETQ. This CDR3 has 17 amino acids. V trimming: 0 bases; J trimming: 6 bases; junction bases outside the gene matches: 10.

The chain recombines TRBV15 with TRBJ2-5; D is undetermined. With 0 bases removed from V and 5 bases from J, the gap between germline ends came to 16 bases. The length of the CDR3 is 16 residues. The germline V gene has CDR1 LNHNV and CDR2 YYDKDF (reference sequence). The CDR3 loop is CATSRDQISRWETQYF. CDR3 coding DNA: TGTGCCACCAGCAGAGATCAGATTTCTAGGTGGGAGACCCAGTACTTC.

This clone showed up just once. Here the CDR3 reads CASKGTSGRRMGEQFF. The DNA for the CDR3 is TGTGCCAGCAAGGGGACTAGCGGGAGAAGAATGGGTGAGCAGTTCTTC. This chain links TRBV2 with TRBJ2-1; 14 positions match TRBD2. The trim removed 7 bases at V and 9 bases at J, leaving 11 bases unmatched. This CDR3 is 16 amino acids long. The germline CDR1 and CDR2 sequences are SNHLY and FYNNEI.

The chain employs TRBV18 and TRBJ2-1; 7 bases are shared with TRBD1. CDR3 length equals 14 residues. V trimming: 3 bases; J trimming: 4 bases; junction bases outside the gene matches: 3. Germline lookup yields CDR1 KGHSH and CDR2 LQKENI. CDR3 residues: CASSPDRVYNEQFF. The CDR3 DNA reads as TGTGCCAGCTCACCCGACAGGGTTTACAATGAGCAGTTCTTC.

The sample holds one count of this clone. The chain joins TRBV7-3 to TRBJ1-6, with D tentatively TRBD1 (5 bases). Looked up from germline, CDR1 is SGHTA and CDR2 is FQGTGA. This CDR3 spans 14 amino acids. Trimming shortened V by 1 base and J by 7 bases, and 8 bases separated the two germline ends. As DNA, the CDR3 is TGTGCCAGCAGCTTAATTGCAGGGAATTCACCCCTCCACTTT. This translates into CASSLIAGNSPLHF.

This rearrangement joins TRBV27 to TRBJ1-2; D gene uncertain. The CDR3 totals 10 residues. Trimming cost V 7 bases and J 8 bases, with 8 bases left between them. In germline, CDR1 is MNHEY, CDR2 SMNVEV (reference sequence). The CDR3 bases are TGTGCCAGCACCCCCCAGGGCTACACCTTC. It codes for CASTPQGYTF.

V and J are TRBV6-1 and TRBJ1-1; the D gene is possibly TRBD1 (6 bases). CDR3 length: 14 residues. Trimming shortened V by 6 bases and J by 0 bases, and 11 bases separated the two germline ends. Germline assignment: CDR1 MNHNS and CDR2 SASEGT. In DNA, the CDR3 is TGTGCCAGCAGGGAGACAGGCCTGAACACTGAAGCTTTCTTT. It yields the protein CASRETGLNTEAFF.

The chain uses TRBV19 and TRBJ2-2, with TRBD1 matching over 9 bases. Per germline, CDR1 LNHDA and CDR2 SQIVND (reference sequence). The ends lost 5 bases at V and 1 base at J; junction bases unmatched: 2. The CDR3 has 15 amino acids. As DNA, the CDR3 is TGTGCCAGTAGTGCGGGACAGGGGAACACCGGGGAGCTGTTTTTT. As protein: CASSAGQGNTGELFF.

The chain links TRBV6-4 to TRBJ1-4; a weak D match, TRBD1 (6 bases). In germline, CDR1 is MRHNA, CDR2 SNTAGT. Trimming cost V 4 bases and J 7 bases, with 19 bases left between them. The CDR3 consists of 16 residues. This CDR3 is CASSGTGPQGCEKLFF. The DNA for the CDR3 is TGTGCCAGCAGTGGAACAGGGCCTCAGGGGTGTGAAAAACTGTTTTTT.

The chain links TRBV19 to TRBJ2-7; either TRBD1 or TRBD2 may supply D (5 bases each). Trimming took off 3 bases at V and 5 bases at J, with 14 bases between the two ends. The CDR3 is 14 residues long. The germline V gene has CDR1 LNHDA and CDR2 SQIVND (reference sequence). CDR3 amino acids: CASSMGRGFDEQYF. CDR3 DNA: TGTGCCAGTAGTATGGGGCGAGGGTTTGACGAGCAGTACTTC.

This chain uses TRBV5-1 with TRBJ2-1; 8 bases match TRBD1. The CDR3 length is 17 residues. The germline gives CDR1 SGHRS, CDR2 YFSETQ. Losses at the gene ends were 5 bases for V and 3 bases for J; bases not matched to a gene: 13. CDR3 sequence (DNA): TGCGCCAGCAGACAAAAGACCGGGACAGGCGTCTACAATGAGCAGTTCTTC. It is translated as CASRQKTGTGVYNEQFF.

This clone was found once. The rearrangement links TRBV27 to TRBJ2-1; maybe TRBD1 (5 bases). There are 16 residues in the CDR3. CDR1 and CDR2 (germline): MNHEY, SMNVEV (reference sequence). V was trimmed by 1 base and J by 7 bases, leaving 17 bases between them. The CDR3 nucleotides are TGTGCCAGCAGTTTATGGGGCGGCCCAGACACGAATGAGCAGTTCTTC. Protein: CASSLWGGPDTNEQFF.

The rearrangement joins TRBV5-6 to TRBJ2-7; 8 nucleotides agree with TRBD2. The length of the CDR3 is 17 residues. CDR1 is SGHDT and CDR2 is YYEEEE in the germline V gene. With V trimmed by 4 bases and J by 2 bases, 14 bases remained unmatched. Here the CDR3 reads CASSPRTSPTSTYEQYF. For the CDR3, the DNA is TGTGCCAGCAGCCCCAGGACTAGCCCTACTTCTACCTACGAGCAGTACTTC.

The V gene is TRBV4-2, the J gene TRBJ2-5; D might be TRBD2 (5 bases). Deletions cut 0 bases from V and 4 bases from J, with 18 bases between. This CDR3 region has 17 residues. CDR1 is LGHNA and CDR2 is YNFKEQ in the germline V gene. The CDR3 region has the DNA TGTGCCAGCAGCCAAGATTTTTCCTTGTCTAGCCGAGAGACCCAGTACTTC. It yields the protein CASSQDFSLSSRETQYF.

The gene calls are TRBV27 and TRBJ2-5, with D hard to call. This CDR3 has 13 amino acids. The germline V gene encodes CDR1 MNHEY and CDR2 SMNVEV (reference sequence). Trimming took 1 base from V and 5 from J, leaving 8 bases between them. CDR3 amino acids: CASSLYREETQYF. Here the CDR3 DNA reads TGTGCCAGCAGTTTATATCGCGAGGAGACCCAGTACTTC.

V and J are TRBV4-1 and TRBJ2-5; 9 nucleotides line up with TRBD2. CDR1 is MGHRA and CDR2 is YSYEKL in the germline V gene. The ends lost 1 base at V and 6 bases at J; junction bases unmatched: 9. This CDR3 region has 16 residues. The CDR3 is CASSQGVSGREKTQYF. The CDR3 DNA sequence: TGCGCCAGCAGCCAAGGGGTTAGCGGGAGAGAGAAGACCCAGTACTTC.

V gene TRBV5-1 combines with J gene TRBJ2-5, with a possible D match to TRBD1 (6 bases). This CDR3 contains 17 residues. Germline V lookup: CDR1 SGHRS, CDR2 YFSETQ. The ends were cut back, 3 bases at V and 3 bases at J, with 21 bases in the middle. The CDR3 region is CASSSTPTPRGEETQYF. The CDR3 bases are TGCGCCAGCAGCTCTACCCCGACTCCCAGGGGTGAAGAGACCCAGTACTTC. Looking up the rest from reference TRBV5-1 and TRBJ2-5 gives the full variable domain: KAGVTQTPRYLIKTRGQQVTLSCSPISGHRSVSWYQQTPGQGLQFLFEYFSETQRNKGNFPGRFSGRQFSNSRSEMNVSTLELGDSALYLCASSSTPTPRGEETQYFGPGTRLLVL.